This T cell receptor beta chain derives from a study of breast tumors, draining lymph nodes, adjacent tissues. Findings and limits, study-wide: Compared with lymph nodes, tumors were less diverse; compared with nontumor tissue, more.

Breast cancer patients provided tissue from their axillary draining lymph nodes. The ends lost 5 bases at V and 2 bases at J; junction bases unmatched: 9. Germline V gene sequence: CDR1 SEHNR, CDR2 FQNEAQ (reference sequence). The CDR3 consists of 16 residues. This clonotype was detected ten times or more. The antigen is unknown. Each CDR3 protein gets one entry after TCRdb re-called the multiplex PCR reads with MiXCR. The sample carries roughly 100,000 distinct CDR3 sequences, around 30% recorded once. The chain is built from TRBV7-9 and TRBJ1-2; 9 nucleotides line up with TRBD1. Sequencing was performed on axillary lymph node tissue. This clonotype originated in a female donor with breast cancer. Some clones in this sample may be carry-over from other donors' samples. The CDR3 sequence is CASSHSGTGRNYGYTF. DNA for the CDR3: TGTGCCAGCAGCCATTCCGGGACAGGGAGAAACTATGGCTACACCTTC.